This T cell receptor beta chain was retrieved from a study of T-cell memory formation after mild COVID-19. TCRdb processed the 5' RACE reads anew with MiXCR; each CDR3 protein has one entry. The sample lists more than 350,000 distinct CDR3 sequences, 16% occurring once. Between the trimmed V and J ends, which lost 4 bases and 5 bases, there was a span of 13 bases. The V gene's germline CDR1 is SGHRS and CDR2 YFSETQ. This CDR3 is built from 15 residues. The source material was PBMCs or a T cell subset sorted from them (not recorded which). This TCR came from a man aged 18 to 29 who had mild COVID-19 (a few samples of this study predate the infection). Cell type and time point are not known. The V and J genes are TRBV5-1 and TRBJ2-6, with a weak D call TRBD1 (6 bases). This CDR3 is CASSPEGGRANVLTF. The CDR3 DNA sequence: TGCGCCAGCAGCCCCGAAGGGGGAAGGGCCAACGTCCTGACTTTC.